Shown below are 22 T cell receptor beta chains from a single sample sequenced in a study of cytomegalovirus exposure and HLA in healthy donors. It was with 60 Vbeta and 13 Jbeta primers that the PCR ran. Sequenced by immunoSEQ multiplex PCR; TCRdb stores in-frame clones only, minus some. Counted here are roughly 200,000 clones, roughly 77% occurring once; the ten biggest clones make up roughly 3.1%. The sequencing input was PBMCs. The receptors shown here come from a man aged 40-55 years in good health and CMV-seropositive.

V is TRBV7-8 and J is TRBJ2-7; TRBD1 matches at 12 bases. The CDR3 extends over 14 amino acids. Looked up from germline, CDR1 is SGHVS and CDR2 is FQNEAQ. J was trimmed by 7 bases and V by 5 bases; bases with no gene match: 6. This chain's CDR3 is CASSPGQGAREQYF. CDR3 in DNA: TGTGCCAGCAGCCCGGGACAGGGGGCGCGTGAGCAGTACTTC.

The chain has TRBV10-3 and TRBJ2-2; TRBD1 aligns across 8 bases. The V gene's germline CDR1 is ENHRY and CDR2 SYGVKD. This CDR3 comprises 13 residues. J gave up 6 bases and V 6 bases, and 3 bases lay outside the gene matches. This CDR3 is CAISAGGAGELFF. CDR3 nucleotide sequence: TGTGCCATCAGCGCAGGGGGCGCCGGGGAGCTGTTTTTT.

The V gene is TRBV5-1, the J gene TRBJ2-1, with D maybe TRBD2 (6 bases). CDR1 is SGHRS and CDR2 is YFSETQ in the germline V gene. The CDR3 totals 13 residues. Trimming took off 4 bases at V and 5 bases at J, with 10 bases between the two ends. In DNA, the CDR3 is TGCGCCAGCAGCCCTTCGGGAGACAATGAGCAGTTCTTC. This encodes CASSPSGDNEQFF.

V is TRBV6-5 and J is TRBJ2-7; 11 bases map to TRBD1. This CDR3 is 14 amino acids long. Losses at the gene ends were 5 bases for V and 12 bases for J; bases not matched to a gene: 12. Germline V gene lookup returns CDR1 MNHEY and CDR2 SVGAGI. CDR3 residues: CASSPTGTGGRLYF. DNA for the CDR3: TGTGCCAGCAGTCCTACCGGGACAGGGGGTAGGCTGTACTTC.

J is TRBJ2-2 and V is TRBV7-3; 7 bases match TRBD1. The CDR3 consists of 16 residues. The germline CDR1 and CDR2 sequences are SGHTA and FQGTGA. V shed 5 bases, J shed 0 bases, and the junction held 6 bases outside the gene matches. The CDR3 protein is CASSPWGTANTGELFF. The CDR3 coding sequence is TGTGCCAGCAGCCCCTGGGGGACAGCGAACACCGGGGAGCTGTTTTTT.

A word on this clone: Other DNA sequences from this sample encode an identical CDR3 as well. This rearrangement joins TRBV21-1 to TRBJ1-5; the table's TRBD1 call for D was not verified on the DNA. TRBV21-1 is described as a pseudogene. The CDR3 spans 17 residues. CDR3 residues: CASSKGGPPGSNQPQHF. CDR3 in DNA: TGTGCCAGCAGCAAAGGGGGGCCGCCGGGAAGCAATCAGCCCCAGCATTTT.

V usage is TRBV6-5 and J usage is TRBJ2-2; a weak D match, TRBD1 (5 bases). Trimming took 4 bases from V and 2 from J, leaving 8 bases between them. This CDR3 has 14 amino acids. Germline V CDR1 and CDR2: MNHEY, SVGAGI. CDR3 sequence reads: CASSLGLNTGELFF. The DNA for the CDR3 is TGTGCCAGCAGTTTGGGGCTCAACACCGGGGAGCTGTTTTTT.

The chain joins TRBV11-2 to TRBJ2-7; possible D gene TRBD2, 5 bases. The CDR3 extends over 15 amino acids. CDR1 and CDR2 (germline): SGHAT, FQNNGV. Trimming removed 2 bases at V and 1 base at J, with 12 bases between. The CDR3 nucleotides are TGTGCCAGCAGCTTAATGGGAGTTAAGTCCTACGAGCAGTACTTC. Translated: CASSLMGVKSYEQYF.

The chain combines TRBV30 with TRBJ2-3, with TRBD2 matching 7 bases. The CDR3 loop spans 14 amino acids. Germline V gene data show CDR1 as GTSNPN and CDR2 as SVGIG (reference sequence). V trimming: 5 bases; J trimming: 0 bases; junction bases outside the gene matches: 5. The CDR3 loop reads CAWERSGSTDTQYF. The CDR3 DNA is TGTGCCTGGGAGCGTAGCGGGAGCACAGATACGCAGTATTTT. The whole variable domain, filled in from reference TRBV30 and TRBJ2-3, reads SQTIHQWPATLVQPVGSPLSLECTVEGTSNPNLYWYRQAAGRGLQLLFYSVGIGQISSEVPQNLSASRPQDRQFILSSKKLLLSDSGFYLCAWERSGSTDTQYFGPGTRLTVL.

V and J are TRBV6-1 and TRBJ1-6; D gene unclear. The CDR3 loop spans 12 amino acids. Trimming removed 7 bases from V and 7 bases from J, with 8 bases in between. CDR1 is MNHNS and CDR2 is SASEGT in the germline V gene. The CDR3 sequence is CASTDNNSPLHF. In nucleotides, the CDR3 is TGTGCCAGCACCGACAACAATTCACCCCTCCACTTT.

The sample holds a few counts of this clone. V gene TRBV14 combines with J gene TRBJ1-3, with TRBD1 as a possible D gene (6 bases). V dropped 5 bases and J dropped 3 bases, with 14 bases sitting between them. Germline CDR1 reads SGHDN; CDR2 reads FVKESK. CDR3 length: 15 amino acids. The CDR3 nucleotides read TGTGCCAGCAGCTCTCGACAGGACTTTGGAAACACCATATATTTT. Its protein is CASSSRQDFGNTIYF.

The V gene is TRBV5-1, the J gene TRBJ2-7; weak D call: TRBD2 (6 bases). The germline V and J ends were trimmed by 0 bases and 6 bases, with 19 bases remaining between them. The germline V gene has CDR1 SGHRS and CDR2 YFSETQ. This CDR3 region has 16 residues. The CDR3 protein is CASSLAIGQGGAEQYF. Here the CDR3 DNA reads TGCGCCAGCAGCTTGGCCATAGGGCAGGGAGGTGCCGAGCAGTACTTC.

This clone has just a few counts. The gene calls are TRBV2 and TRBJ2-2, with 7 bases aligning to TRBD1. The V gene's germline CDR1 is SNHLY and CDR2 FYNNEI. V lost 6 bases to trimming and J lost 2 bases; unmatched junction nucleotides: 27. This CDR3 comprises 22 residues. The CDR3 spells CASSAPKTQYRDRYNNTGELFF. CDR3 DNA sequence: TGTGCCAGCAGCGCCCCTAAAACACAATACCGGGACAGATACAATAACACCGGGGAGCTGTTTTTT.

The chain carries TRBV7-9 and TRBJ2-7, with a tentative D call TRBD1 (5 bases). Looked up from germline, CDR1 is SEHNR and CDR2 is FQNEAQ (reference sequence). The CDR3 totals 16 residues. V was shortened by 1 base and J by 1 base, with 14 bases between the two germline ends. CDR3 DNA sequence: TGTGCCAGCAGCTTAGGTTCAGGGTCTTGGTCCTACGAGCAGTACTTC. The encoded protein is CASSLGSGSWSYEQYF.

The chain joins TRBV4-1 to TRBJ1-4; TRBD1 matches 8 bases. The CDR3 has 15 amino acids. Germline CDR1 reads MGHRA; CDR2 reads YSYEKL. Trimming removed 4 bases from V and 8 bases from J; junction bases left unmatched: 9. Here the CDR3 reads CASSPSQGAGEKLFF. In DNA form, the CDR3 reads TGCGCCAGCAGCCCCTCCCAGGGGGCAGGAGAAAAACTGTTTTTT.

The chain has TRBV5-1 and TRBJ2-1, with a possible D match to TRBD1 (5 bases). The CDR3 spans 13 residues. V was shortened by 4 bases and J by 7 bases, with 12 bases between the two germline ends. In germline, CDR1 is SGHRS, CDR2 YFSETQ. The CDR3 region is CASSPLNRNEQFF. In DNA form, the CDR3 reads TGCGCCAGCAGCCCACTAAACAGGAATGAGCAGTTCTTC.

The V call is TRBV7-2, the J call TRBJ1-5; tentatively, D is TRBD1 (6 bases). Germline V lookup: CDR1 SGHTA, CDR2 FQGNSA. Trimming pared 5 bases from V and 2 bases from J, leaving 16 bases between. The CDR3 consists of 16 residues. DNA for the CDR3: TGTGCCAGCAGCCCTTGGACAGCTTATGGCAATCAGCCCCAGCATTTT. Amino acids: CASSPWTAYGNQPQHF.

The chain couples TRBV28 to TRBJ2-7; D is possibly TRBD1 (5 bases). Trimming cost V 4 bases and J 3 bases, with 13 bases left between them. CDR3 length equals 14 residues. The germline V gene has CDR1 MDHEN and CDR2 SYDVKM. Here the CDR3 reads CASSYAQGIYEQYF. The CDR3 DNA reads as TGTGCCAGCAGTTATGCCCAGGGAATCTACGAGCAGTACTTC.

The chain recombines TRBV20-1 with TRBJ1-4, with D hard to call. Trimming took 4 bases from V and 8 from J, leaving 5 bases between them. Germline lookup yields CDR1 DFQATT and CDR2 SNEGSKA (reference sequence). The CDR3 is 10 amino acids. CDR3 protein: CSAIKEKLFF. The CDR3 DNA reads as TGCAGTGCTATAAAAGAAAAACTGTTTTTT.

The chain links TRBV6-1 to TRBJ2-7; D might be TRBD2 (5 bases). The V gene's germline CDR1 is MNHNS and CDR2 SASEGT. CDR3 length: 14 residues. Deletions cut 10 bases from V and 3 bases from J, with 19 bases between. In nucleotides, the CDR3 is TGTGCCACCGCGCGACGGGGTTCACACTACGAGCAGTACTTC. Its protein product is CATARRGSHYEQYF.

Here the CDR3 reads CASSVGLAGGTSWNEQFF. The CDR3 DNA reads as TGTGCCAGCAGCGTAGGACTAGCGGGAGGAACCTCTTGGAATGAGCAGTTCTTC. The rearrangement joins TRBV9 to TRBJ2-1; 13 bases agree with TRBD2. Losses at the gene ends were 0 bases for V and 7 bases for J; bases not matched to a gene: 10. This CDR3 is built from 18 residues. CDR1 and CDR2 from the germline V gene are SGDLS and YYNGEE.

This clone was seen a single time. This chain uses TRBV7-3 with TRBJ1-1, with no clear D. The CDR3 is 13 residues long. V gave up 1 base and J gave up 0 bases, with 3 bases separating them. Germline V lookup: CDR1 SGHTA, CDR2 FQGTGA. CDR3 sequence: CASSLIVNTEAFF. The CDR3 DNA reads TGTGCCAGCAGCTTAATCGTGAACACTGAAGCTTTCTTT.